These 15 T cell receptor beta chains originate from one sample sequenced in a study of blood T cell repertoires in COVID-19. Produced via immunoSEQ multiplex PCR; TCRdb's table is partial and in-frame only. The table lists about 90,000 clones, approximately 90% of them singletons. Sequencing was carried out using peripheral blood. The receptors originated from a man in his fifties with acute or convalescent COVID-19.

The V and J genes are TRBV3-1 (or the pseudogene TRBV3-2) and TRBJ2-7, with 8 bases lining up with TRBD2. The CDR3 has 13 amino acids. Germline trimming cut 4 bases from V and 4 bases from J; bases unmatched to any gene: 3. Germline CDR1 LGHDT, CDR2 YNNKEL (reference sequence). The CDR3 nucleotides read TGTGCCAGCAGCCCTCGGGGGGGATACGAGCAGTACTTC. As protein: CASSPRGGYEQYF.

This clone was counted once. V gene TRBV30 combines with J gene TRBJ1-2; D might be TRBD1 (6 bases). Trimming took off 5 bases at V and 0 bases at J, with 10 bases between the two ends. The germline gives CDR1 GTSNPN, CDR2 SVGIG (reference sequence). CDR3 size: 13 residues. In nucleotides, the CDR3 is TGTGCCTGGGACAGGCCTACTAACTATGGCTACACCTTC. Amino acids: CAWDRPTNYGYTF.

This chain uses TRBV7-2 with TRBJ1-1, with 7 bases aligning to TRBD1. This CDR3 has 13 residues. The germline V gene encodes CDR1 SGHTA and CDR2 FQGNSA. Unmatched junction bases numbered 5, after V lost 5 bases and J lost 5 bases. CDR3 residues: CASSVTGRTEAFF. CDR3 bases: TGTGCCAGCAGCGTGACAGGGAGGACTGAAGCTTTCTTT.

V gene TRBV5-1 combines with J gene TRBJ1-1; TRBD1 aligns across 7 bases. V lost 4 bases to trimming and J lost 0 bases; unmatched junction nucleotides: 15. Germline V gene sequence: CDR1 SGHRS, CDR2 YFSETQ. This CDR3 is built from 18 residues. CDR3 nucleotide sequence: TGCGCCAGCAGCCCGTTTCGGACAGGACAGAGAATGAACACTGAAGCTTTCTTT. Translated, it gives CASSPFRTGQRMNTEAFF.

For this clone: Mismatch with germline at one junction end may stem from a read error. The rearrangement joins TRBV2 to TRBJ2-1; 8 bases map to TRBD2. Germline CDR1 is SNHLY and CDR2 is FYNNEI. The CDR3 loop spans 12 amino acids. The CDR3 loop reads CASSREGGSWVF. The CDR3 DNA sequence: TGTGCCAGCAGTCGGGAGGGGGGCTCCTGGGTCTTC.

CDR3 nucleotide sequence: TGTGCCAGCAGCCAGGTCACAGGGTTGGGGGAGCAGTACTTC. Translation gives CASSQVTGLGEQYF. The genes are TRBV5-5 and TRBJ2-7, with D possibly matching TRBD1 (6 bases). Germline V lookup: CDR1 SGHKS, CDR2 YYEKEE (reference sequence). V lost 4 bases and J 7 bases, leaving 18 bases between the germline ends. The CDR3 is 14 amino acids.

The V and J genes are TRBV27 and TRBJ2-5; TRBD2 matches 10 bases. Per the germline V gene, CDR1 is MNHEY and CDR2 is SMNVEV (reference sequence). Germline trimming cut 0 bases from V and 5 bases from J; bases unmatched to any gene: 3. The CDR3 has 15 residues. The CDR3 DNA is TGTGCCAGCAGTTTATCAGCGGGAGGGGGGGAGACCCAGTACTTC. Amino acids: CASSLSAGGGETQYF.

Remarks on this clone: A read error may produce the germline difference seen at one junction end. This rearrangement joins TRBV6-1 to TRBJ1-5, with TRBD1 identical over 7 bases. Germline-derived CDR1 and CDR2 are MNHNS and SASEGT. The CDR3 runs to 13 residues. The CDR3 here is CASIEQGRQPQHF. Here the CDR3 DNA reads TGTGCCAGCATTGAACAGGGGCGACAGCCCCAGCATTTT.

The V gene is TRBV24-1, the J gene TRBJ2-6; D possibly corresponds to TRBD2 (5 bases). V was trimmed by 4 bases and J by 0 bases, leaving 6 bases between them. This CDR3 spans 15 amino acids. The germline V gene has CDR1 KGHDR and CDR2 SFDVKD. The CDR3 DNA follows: TGTGCCACCAGTGACGGGGACTCTGGGGCCAACGTCCTGACTTTC. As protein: CATSDGDSGANVLTF.

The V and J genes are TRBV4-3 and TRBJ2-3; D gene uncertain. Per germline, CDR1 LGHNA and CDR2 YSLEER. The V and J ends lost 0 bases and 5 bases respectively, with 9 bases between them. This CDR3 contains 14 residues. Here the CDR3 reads CASSQDGEEDTQYF. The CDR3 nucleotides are TGCGCCAGCAGCCAAGATGGCGAGGAAGATACGCAGTATTTT.

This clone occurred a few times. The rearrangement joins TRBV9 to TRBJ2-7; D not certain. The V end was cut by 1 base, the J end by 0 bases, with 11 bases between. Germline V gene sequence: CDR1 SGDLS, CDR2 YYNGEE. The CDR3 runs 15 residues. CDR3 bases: TGTGCCAGCAGCGTAAGTGGCACAAGCTCCTACGAGCAGTACTTC. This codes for CASSVSGTSSYEQYF.

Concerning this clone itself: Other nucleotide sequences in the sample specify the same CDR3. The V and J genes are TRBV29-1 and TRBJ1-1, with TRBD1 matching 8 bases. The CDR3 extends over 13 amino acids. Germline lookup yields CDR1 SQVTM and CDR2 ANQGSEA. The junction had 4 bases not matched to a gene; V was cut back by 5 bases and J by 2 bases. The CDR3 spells CSVRQGPNTEAFF. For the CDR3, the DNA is TGCAGCGTTAGACAGGGGCCCAACACTGAAGCTTTCTTT.

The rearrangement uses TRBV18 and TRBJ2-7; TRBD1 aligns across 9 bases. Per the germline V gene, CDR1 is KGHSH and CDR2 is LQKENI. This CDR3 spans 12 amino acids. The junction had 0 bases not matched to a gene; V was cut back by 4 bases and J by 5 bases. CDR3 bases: TGTGCCAGCTCACGGACAGGGGACGAGCAGTACTTC. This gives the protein CASSRTGDEQYF.

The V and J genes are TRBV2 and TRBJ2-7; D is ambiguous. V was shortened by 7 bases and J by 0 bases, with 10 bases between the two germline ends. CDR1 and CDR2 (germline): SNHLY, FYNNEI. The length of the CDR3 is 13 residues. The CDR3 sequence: CASTKQTSYEQYF. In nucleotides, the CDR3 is TGTGCCAGCACCAAACAGACCTCCTACGAGCAGTACTTC.

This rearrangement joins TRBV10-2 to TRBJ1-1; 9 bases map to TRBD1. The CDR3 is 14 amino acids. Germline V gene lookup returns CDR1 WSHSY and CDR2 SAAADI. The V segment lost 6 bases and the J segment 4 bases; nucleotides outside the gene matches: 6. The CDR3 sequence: CASRETGGGTEAFF. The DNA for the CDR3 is TGCGCCAGCAGGGAAACAGGGGGCGGCACTGAAGCTTTCTTT.